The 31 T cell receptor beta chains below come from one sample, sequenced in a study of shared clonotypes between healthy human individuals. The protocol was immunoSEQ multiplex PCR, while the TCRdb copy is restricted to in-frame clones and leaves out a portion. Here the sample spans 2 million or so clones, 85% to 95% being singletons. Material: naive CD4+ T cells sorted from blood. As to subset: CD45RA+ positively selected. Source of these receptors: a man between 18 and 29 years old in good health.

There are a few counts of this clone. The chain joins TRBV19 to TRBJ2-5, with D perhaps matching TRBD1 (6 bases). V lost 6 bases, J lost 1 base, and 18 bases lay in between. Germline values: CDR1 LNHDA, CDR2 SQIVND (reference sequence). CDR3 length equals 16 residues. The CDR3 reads CASRGVGRGIQETQYF. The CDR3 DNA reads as TGTGCCAGTAGGGGGGTTGGCAGGGGAATCCAAGAGACCCAGTACTTC.

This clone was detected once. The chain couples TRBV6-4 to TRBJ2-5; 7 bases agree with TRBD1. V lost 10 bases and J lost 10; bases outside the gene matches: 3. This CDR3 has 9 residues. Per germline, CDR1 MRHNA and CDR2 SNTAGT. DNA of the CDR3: TGTGCCACAGGACAGGACCAGTACTTC. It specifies CATGQDQYF.

CDR3 bases: TGTGCCAGCAGTGAAGATTTGGGATCGTACTTC. Its translation: CASSEDLGSYF. The rearrangement joins TRBV6-1 to TRBJ2-7; D is uncertain. The CDR3 spans 11 residues. The germline V and J ends were trimmed by 1 base and 12 bases, with 10 bases remaining between them. Germline V lookup: CDR1 MNHNS, CDR2 SASEGT.

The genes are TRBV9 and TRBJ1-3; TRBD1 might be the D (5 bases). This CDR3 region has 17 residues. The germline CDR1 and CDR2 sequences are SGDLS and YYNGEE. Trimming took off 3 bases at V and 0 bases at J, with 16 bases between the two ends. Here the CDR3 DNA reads TGTGCCAGCAGCGGTAGACAGAAACTAAGCTCTGGAAACACCATATATTTT. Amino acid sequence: CASSGRQKLSSGNTIYF.

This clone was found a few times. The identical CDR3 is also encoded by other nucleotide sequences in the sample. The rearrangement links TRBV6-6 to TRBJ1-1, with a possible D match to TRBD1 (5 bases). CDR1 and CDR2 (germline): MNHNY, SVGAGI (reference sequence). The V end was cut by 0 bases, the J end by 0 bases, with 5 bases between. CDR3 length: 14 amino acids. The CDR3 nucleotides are TGTGCCAGCAGTTACTCGGGGGTGAACACTGAAGCTTTCTTT. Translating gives CASSYSGVNTEAFF.

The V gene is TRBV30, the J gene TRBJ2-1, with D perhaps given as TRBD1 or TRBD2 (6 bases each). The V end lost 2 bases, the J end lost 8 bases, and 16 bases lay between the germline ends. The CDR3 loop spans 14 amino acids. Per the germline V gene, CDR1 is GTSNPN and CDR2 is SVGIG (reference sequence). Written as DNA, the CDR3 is TGTGCCTGGAGTATCGGGGGCCCAGTCGATGAGCAGTTCTTC. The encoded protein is CAWSIGGPVDEQFF.

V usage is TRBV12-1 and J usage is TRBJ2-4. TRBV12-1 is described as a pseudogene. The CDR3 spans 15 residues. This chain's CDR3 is CASSGRGDVKNIQYF. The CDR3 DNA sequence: TGTGCCAGCAGCGGCCGGGGCGATGTCAAAAACATTCAGTACTTC.

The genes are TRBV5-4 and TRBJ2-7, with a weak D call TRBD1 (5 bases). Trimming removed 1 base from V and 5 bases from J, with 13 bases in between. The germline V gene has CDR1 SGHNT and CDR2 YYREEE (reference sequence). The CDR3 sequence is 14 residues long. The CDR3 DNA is TGTGCCAGCAGCTTGAGGGCAGGGTACAACGAGCAGTACTTC. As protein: CASSLRAGYNEQYF.

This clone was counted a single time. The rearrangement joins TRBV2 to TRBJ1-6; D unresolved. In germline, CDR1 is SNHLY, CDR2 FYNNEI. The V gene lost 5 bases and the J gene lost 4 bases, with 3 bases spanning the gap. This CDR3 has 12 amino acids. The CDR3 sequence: CASSLYNSPLHF. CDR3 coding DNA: TGTGCCAGCAGTTTATATAATTCACCCCTCCACTTT. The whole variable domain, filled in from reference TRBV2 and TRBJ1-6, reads EPEVTQTPSHQVTQMGQEVILRCVPISNHLYFYWYRQILGQKVEFLVSFYNNEISEKSEIFDDQFSVERPDGSNFTLKIRSTKLEDSAMYFCASSLYNSPLHFGNGTRLTVT.

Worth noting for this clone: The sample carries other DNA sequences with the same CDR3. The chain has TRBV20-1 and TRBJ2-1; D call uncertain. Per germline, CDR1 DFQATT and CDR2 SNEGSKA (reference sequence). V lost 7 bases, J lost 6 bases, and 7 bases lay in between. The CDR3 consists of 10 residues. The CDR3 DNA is TGCAGTGGCCGAGGCAATGAGCAGTTCTTC. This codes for CSGRGNEQFF.

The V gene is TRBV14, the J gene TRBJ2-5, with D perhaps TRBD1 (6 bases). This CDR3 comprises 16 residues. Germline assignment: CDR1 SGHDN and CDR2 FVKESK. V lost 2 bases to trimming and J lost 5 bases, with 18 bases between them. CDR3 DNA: TGTGCCAGCAGCCAATTTCGAACAGGGCTACCGGAGACCCAGTACTTC. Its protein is CASSQFRTGLPETQYF.

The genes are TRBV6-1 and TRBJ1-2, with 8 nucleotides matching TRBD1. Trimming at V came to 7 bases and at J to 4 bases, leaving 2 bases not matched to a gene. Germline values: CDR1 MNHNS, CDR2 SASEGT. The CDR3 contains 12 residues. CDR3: CASTQGAYGYTF. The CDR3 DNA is TGTGCCAGCACTCAGGGGGCCTATGGCTACACCTTC.

The CDR3 bases are TGCGCCAGCAGCTTGGTTGCTAGCGGGGGGGCGGACGAGCAGTACTTC. Protein: CASSLVASGGADEQYF. The gene calls are TRBV5-1 and TRBJ2-7; 12 positions agree with TRBD2. Looked up from germline, CDR1 is SGHRS and CDR2 is YFSETQ. This CDR3 region has 16 residues. The junction had 6 bases not matched to a gene; V was cut back by 0 bases and J by 5 bases.

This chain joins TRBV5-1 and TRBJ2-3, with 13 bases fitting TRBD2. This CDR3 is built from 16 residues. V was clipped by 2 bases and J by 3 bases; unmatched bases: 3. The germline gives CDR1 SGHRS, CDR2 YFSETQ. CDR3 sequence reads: CASSFGLAGVTDTQYF. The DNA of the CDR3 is TGCGCCAGCAGCTTCGGACTAGCGGGAGTTACAGATACGCAGTATTTT.

The CDR3, as DNA: TGTGCCAGCAGCCGGGGACAGCAAGAGACCCAGTACTTC. This sequence encodes CASSRGQQETQYF. This chain uses TRBV7-6 with TRBJ2-5; TRBD1 agrees at 7 bases. V lost 5 bases and J lost 2; bases outside the gene matches: 2. The CDR3 runs 13 residues. Germline CDR1 SGHVS, CDR2 FNYEAQ.

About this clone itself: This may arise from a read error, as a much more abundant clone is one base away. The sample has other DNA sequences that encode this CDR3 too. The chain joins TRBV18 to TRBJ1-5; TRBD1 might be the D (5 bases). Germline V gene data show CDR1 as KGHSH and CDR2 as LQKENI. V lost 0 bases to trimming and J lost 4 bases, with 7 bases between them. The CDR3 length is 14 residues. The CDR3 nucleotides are TGTGCCAGCTCACCACCCGGGGGGAATCAGCCCCAGCATTTT. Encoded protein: CASSPPGGNQPQHF.

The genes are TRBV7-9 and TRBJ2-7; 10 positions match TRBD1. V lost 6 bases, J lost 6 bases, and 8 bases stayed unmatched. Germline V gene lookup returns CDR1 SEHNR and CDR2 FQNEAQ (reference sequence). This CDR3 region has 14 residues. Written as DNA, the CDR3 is TGTGCCAGCAGGAGGACAGGGGGGGAAGGCGAGCAGTACTTC. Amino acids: CASRRTGGEGEQYF.

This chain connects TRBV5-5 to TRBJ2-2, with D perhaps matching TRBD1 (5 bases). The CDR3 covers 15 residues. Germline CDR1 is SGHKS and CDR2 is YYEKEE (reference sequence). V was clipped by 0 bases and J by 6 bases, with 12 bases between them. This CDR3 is CASSLGQTYPGELFF. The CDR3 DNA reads TGTGCCAGCAGCTTGGGACAGACCTACCCCGGGGAGCTGTTTTTT.

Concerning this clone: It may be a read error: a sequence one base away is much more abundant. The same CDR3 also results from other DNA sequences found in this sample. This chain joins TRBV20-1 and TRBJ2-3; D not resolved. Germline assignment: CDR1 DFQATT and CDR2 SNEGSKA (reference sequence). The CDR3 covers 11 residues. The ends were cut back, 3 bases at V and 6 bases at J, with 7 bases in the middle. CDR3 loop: CSASLGDTQYF. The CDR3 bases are TGCAGTGCTAGTCTGGGGGATACGCAGTATTTT.

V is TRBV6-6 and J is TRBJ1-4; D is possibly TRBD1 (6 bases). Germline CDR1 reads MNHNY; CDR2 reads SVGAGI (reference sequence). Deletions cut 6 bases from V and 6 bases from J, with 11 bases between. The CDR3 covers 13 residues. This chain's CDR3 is CASRRRQDEKLFF. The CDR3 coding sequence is TGTGCCAGCAGACGGCGACAGGATGAAAAACTGTTTTTT.

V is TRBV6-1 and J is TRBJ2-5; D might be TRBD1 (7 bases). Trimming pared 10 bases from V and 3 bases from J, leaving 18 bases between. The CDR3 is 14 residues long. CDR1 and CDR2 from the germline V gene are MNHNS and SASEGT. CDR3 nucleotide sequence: TGTGCCACCAGACTAGGGGGCGGCAAAGAGACCCAGTACTTC. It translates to CATRLGGGKETQYF.

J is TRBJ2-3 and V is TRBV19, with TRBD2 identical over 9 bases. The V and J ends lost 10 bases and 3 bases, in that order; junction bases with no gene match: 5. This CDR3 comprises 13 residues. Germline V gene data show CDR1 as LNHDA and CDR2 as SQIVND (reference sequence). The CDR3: CATSGVGTDTQYF. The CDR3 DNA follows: TGTGCCACTAGCGGGGTCGGTACAGATACGCAGTATTTT.

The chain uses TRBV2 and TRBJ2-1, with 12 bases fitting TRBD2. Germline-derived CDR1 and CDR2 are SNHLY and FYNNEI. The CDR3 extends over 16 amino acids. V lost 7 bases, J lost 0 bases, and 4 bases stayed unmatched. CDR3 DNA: TGTGCCAGCAAACTACTAGCGGGAGGCTCCTACAATGAGCAGTTCTTC. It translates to CASKLLAGGSYNEQFF.

The CDR3 loop is CAWTFGRAGYTF. The CDR3, as DNA: TGTGCCTGGACCTTCGGACGTGCTGGCTACACCTTC. This chain joins TRBV30 and TRBJ1-2; no definite D call. The CDR3 runs 12 residues. CDR1 is GTSNPN and CDR2 is SVGIG in the germline V gene (reference sequence). V lost 4 bases, J lost 7 bases, and 13 bases lay in between.

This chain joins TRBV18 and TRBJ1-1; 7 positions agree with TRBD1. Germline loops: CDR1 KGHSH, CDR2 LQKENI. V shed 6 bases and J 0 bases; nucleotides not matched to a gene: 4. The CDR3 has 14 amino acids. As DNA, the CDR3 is TGTGCCAGCTCCACACAGGGGATGAACACTGAAGCTTTCTTT. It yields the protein CASSTQGMNTEAFF.

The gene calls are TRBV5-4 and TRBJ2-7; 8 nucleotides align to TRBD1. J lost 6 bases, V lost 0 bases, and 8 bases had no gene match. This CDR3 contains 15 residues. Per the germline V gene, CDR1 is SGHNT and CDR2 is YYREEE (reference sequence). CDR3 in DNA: TGTGCCAGCAGCTTGGGCGGACAGGGTACCGGCGAGCAGTACTTC. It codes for CASSLGGQGTGEQYF.

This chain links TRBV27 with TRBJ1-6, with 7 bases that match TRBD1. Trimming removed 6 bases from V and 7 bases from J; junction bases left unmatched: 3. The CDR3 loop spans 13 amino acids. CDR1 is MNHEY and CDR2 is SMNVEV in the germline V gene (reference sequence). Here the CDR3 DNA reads TGTGCCAGCAGCAGGGACAGAAATTCACCCCTCCACTTT. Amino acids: CASSRDRNSPLHF.

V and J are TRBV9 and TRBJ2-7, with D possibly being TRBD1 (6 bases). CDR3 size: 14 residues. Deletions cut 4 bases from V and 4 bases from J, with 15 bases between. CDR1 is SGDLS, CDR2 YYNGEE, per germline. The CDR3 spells CASSQQGEGYEQYF. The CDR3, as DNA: TGTGCCAGCAGCCAACAGGGAGAGGGGTACGAGCAGTACTTC.

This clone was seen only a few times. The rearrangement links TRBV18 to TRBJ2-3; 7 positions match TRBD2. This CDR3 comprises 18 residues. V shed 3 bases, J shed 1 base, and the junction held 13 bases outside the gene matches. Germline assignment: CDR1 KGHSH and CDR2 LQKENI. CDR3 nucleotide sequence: TGTGCCAGCTCACCGCTCCCCCTTTTGGGAGGGGGCACAGATACGCAGTATTTT. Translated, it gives CASSPLPLLGGGTDTQYF.

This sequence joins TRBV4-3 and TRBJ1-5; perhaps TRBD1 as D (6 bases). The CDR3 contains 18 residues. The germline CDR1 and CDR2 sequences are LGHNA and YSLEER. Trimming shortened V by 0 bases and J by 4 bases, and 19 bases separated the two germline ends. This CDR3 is CASSQEGAGVLGNQPQHF. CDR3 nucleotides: TGCGCCAGCAGCCAAGAAGGGGCAGGGGTTCTCGGTAATCAGCCCCAGCATTTT.

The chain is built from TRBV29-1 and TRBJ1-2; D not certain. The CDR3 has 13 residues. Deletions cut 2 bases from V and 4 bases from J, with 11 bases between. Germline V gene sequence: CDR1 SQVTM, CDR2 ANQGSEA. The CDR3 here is CSVERQAPYGYTF. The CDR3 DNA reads TGCAGCGTTGAACGGCAGGCTCCCTATGGCTACACCTTC.